The present T cell receptor (beta chain) was sequenced within a study of CD8 T cells in Susac syndrome. The RNA, about 0.45 to 1 ug, was put through reverse transcription using random hexamers. MiXCR was run by TCRdb on the immunoSEQ multiplex PCR reads, yielding one entry per CDR3 protein. This repertoire shows approximately 160,000 distinct CDR3 sequences, just under 95% found once; its top ten account for more than 0.11%. The germline gives CDR1 SGHRS, CDR2 YFSETQ. The CDR3 consists of 14 residues. V lost 4 bases and J 6 bases, leaving 13 bases between the germline ends. This sequence originates from a human donor in good health. J is TRBJ2-2 and V is TRBV5-1; weak D call: TRBD1 (6 bases). Input material: CD4+ T cells from PBMCs. CDR3 nucleotide sequence: TGCGCCAGCAGCCCTTCAACAGGGTCCGGGGAGCTGTTTTTT. It codes for CASSPSTGSGELFF.